This record looks at one TCR beta chain sequence and its context. The antigen it recognizes is unknown. Base quality data are lacking; no much larger clone is found one base away. For CDR1 and CDR2, the germline V gene (reference sequence) lists LNHDA and SQIVND. After removal of 3 bases from V and 1 base from J, the junction retains 4 bases not matched to a gene. Counted from cysteine to phenylalanine, this CDR3 has 15 amino acids. Only the CDR3 part of the read is kept: 45 bases, read in frame from the first base. Each collaborating institution followed its own protocols to collect whole blood in K2EDTA tubes. For TCRbeta analysis, collaborators shipped samples as frozen whole blood, isolated PBMCs, or DNA extracted from either of those sample types. The entry originates in a study of blood T cell repertoires in COVID-19 (dated by TCRdb to the early 2020s). Some background on the complete study: Collaborator samples came from the United States, Italy and Spain and covered acute and convalescent phases of COVID-19. The repertoires were made available in a free public database intended to serve as a resource for research on the immune response to SARS-CoV-2. Deeply sampled blood TCRbeta repertoires from subjects exposed to, actively infected with, or recovered from COVID-19 were included in the dataset. HLA class I and class II types, where available, came from metadata supplied by the sample provider rather than from assay-based typing. The samples were drawn from the first 160 participants of the ongoing ImmuneRACE study and from 1,254 subjects provided by 6 global collaborators. Nearly every sample came with metadata listing a de-identified subject ID, COVID-19 status, age in years and sex. The material from the prospective study consisted of cDNA or gDNA derived from T cells, B-cell-depleted T cells, or PBMCs. Broad study findings and their caveats: How much clinical and demographic metadata was included differed by source and by participant, and the metadata was provided uncurated.

TCRbeta CDR3 regions were amplified from genomic DNA using the immunoSEQ Assay, a bias-controlled multiplex PCR. Processing in the source paper ran as follows. Within the assay, amplification of reference gene primers was used to estimate how many nucleated cells each sample contained. Sequence reads were collapsed and filtered to measure the absolute abundance of every unique TCRbeta CDR3 rearrangement. For each sample, productive Simpson clonality was calculated as the square root of Simpson's diversity index across productive rearrangements. The source is immuneACCESS, and TCRdb retained only in-frame sequences with V and J called. Part of the clones is not carried over; for the studies checked, unresolved V genes explain less than half of this, and the remainder is unexplained. That table gives V, J and clone size, and the DNA gave D and trimming. The table for this sample lists over 45,000 clones; more than 85% of them were counted only once. The ten largest clones add up to more than 4.5% of the sample.

The sequence was collected from an elderly man in a cohort sampled during active COVID-19. Material for sequencing was peripheral blood. The chain is assembled from TRBV19 and TRBJ1-1; TRBD1 agrees with 8 junctional bases. The DNA sequence follows: TGTGCCAGTAGTATTCTCACAGGGGGGAACACTGAAGCTTTCTTT. Its coded protein is CASSILTGGNTEAFF.